This T cell receptor (beta chain) was recorded in a study of T-cell reconstitution after alpha-beta-depleted transplantation in children. Study-level results: Surviving recipient T cells and thymic progenitors underlay high day-60 TCRbeta diversity in some patients.

Library preparation (for TCRbeta) was performed with unique molecular identifiers. Each CDR3 protein gets one entry after TCRdb re-called the PCR reads with MiXCR. The sample gives around 670,000 distinct CDR3 sequences, about an eighth of which show up once; around 0.8% is in the top ten. V was pared by 3 bases and J by 8 bases, with 11 bases between. The CDR3 contains 12 residues. Germline loops: CDR1 DFQATT, CDR2 SNEGSKA (reference sequence). Comments on this clonotype: The target antigen is unknown.

This sequence originates from a girl aged 2 to 9 with congenital amegakaryocytic thrombocytopenia, due to receive a stem cell transplant. The source material was PBMCs, sampled before TCRalphabeta/CD19-depleted stem cell transplant. J is TRBJ2-1 and V is TRBV20-1; weak D call: TRBD2 (5 bases). CDR3 region: CSARMVSDEQFF. The CDR3 DNA is TGCAGTGCTAGGATGGTTAGCGATGAGCAGTTCTTC.